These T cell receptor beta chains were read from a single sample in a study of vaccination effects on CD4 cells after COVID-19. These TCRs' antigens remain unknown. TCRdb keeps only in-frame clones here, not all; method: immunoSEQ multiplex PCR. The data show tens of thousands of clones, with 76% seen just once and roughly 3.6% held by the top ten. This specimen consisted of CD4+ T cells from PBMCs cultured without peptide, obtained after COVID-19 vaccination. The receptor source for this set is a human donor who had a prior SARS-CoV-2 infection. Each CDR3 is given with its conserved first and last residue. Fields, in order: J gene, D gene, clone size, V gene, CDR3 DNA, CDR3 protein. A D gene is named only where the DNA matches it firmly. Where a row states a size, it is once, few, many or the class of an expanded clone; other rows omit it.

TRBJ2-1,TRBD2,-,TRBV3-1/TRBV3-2,TGTGCCAGCAGCCCCCCCCTAGCGGGGGGGCCCTACAATGAGCAGTTCTTC,CASSPPLAGGPYNEQFF
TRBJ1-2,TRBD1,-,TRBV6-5,TGTGCCAGCAGTTACGTAAGGACAGGGGGCGACTATGGCTACACCTTC,CASSYVRTGGDYGYTF
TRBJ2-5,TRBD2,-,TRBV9,TGTGCCAGCAGCGTTGGACTAGCGGAGACCCAGTACTTC,CASSVGLAETQYF
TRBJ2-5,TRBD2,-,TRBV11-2,TGTGCCAGCAGCTATACAACGGGGGGGGGAGAGACCCAGTACTTC,CASSYTTGGGETQYF
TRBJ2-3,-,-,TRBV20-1,TGCAGTGCTAGGATATCAGATACGCAGTATTTT,CSARISDTQYF
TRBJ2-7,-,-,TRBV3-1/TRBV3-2,TGTGCCAGCAGCCAAGGAGCAGGGGAAGGCTACGAGCAGTACTTC,CASSQGAGEGYEQYF
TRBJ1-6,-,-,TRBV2,TGTGCCAGCGTAGGGCAAAGCTCCTATAATTCACCCCTCCACTTT,CASVGQSSYNSPLHF
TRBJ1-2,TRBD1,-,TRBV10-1,TGCGCCAGCAGTAAGCCGGGACAGAGCTTTCAGGGGGGCGTCTACACCTTC,CASSKPGQSFQGGVYTF
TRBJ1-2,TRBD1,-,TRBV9,TGTGCCAGCAGCGTAGGGGGGACAGGGGGCTTCTATGGCTACACCTTC,CASSVGGTGGFYGYTF
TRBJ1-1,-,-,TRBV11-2,TGTGCCAGCAGCTTAGATCTAAACACTGAAGCTTTCTTT,CASSLDLNTEAFF
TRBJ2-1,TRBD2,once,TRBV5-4,TGTGCCAGCAGCCGGCGGGGACTAGTAGCTGGAGAGCAGTTCTTC,CASSRRGLVAGEQFF
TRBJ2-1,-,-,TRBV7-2,TGTGCCAGCAGCTTAGTATGGGGTAGCCATGAGCAGTTCTTC,CASSLVWGSHEQFF
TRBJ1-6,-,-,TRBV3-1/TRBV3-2,TGTGCCAGCAGCCGCGTCCCCTATTCACCCCTCCACTTT,CASSRVPYSPLHF
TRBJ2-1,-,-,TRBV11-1,TGTGCCAGCAGCTCCTCCGGGTGGCGGCACAATGAGCAGTTCTTC,CASSSSGWRHNEQFF
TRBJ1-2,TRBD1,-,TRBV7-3,TGTGCCAGCAGCCCCCAGGGGGCGGGTGTGTATGGCTACACCTTC,CASSPQGAGVYGYTF
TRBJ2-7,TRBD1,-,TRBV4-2,TGTGCCAGCAGCCATACCACCGGGACAGGGGGCTACGAGCAGTACTTC,CASSHTTGTGGYEQYF
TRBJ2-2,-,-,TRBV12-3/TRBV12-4,TGTGCCAGCAGTTTAGACCGAACCGGGGAGCTGTTTTTT,CASSLDRTGELFF
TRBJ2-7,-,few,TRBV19,TGTGCCAGTAGTTTCGGGGGTCGCCAGGGCGGGTACGAGCAGTACTTC,CASSFGGRQGGYEQYF
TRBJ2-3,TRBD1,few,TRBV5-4,TGTGCCAGCAGCTTGGCTCAGGGGGCGGATACGCAGTATTTT,CASSLAQGADTQYF
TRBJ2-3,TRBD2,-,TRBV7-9,TGTGCCAGCAGCCCAACACGCGGGGGGGCGCAGTATTTT,CASSPTRGGAQYF
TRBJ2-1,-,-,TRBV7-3,TGTGCCAGCAGCTTAACTGGGAACAATGAGCAGTTCTTC,CASSLTGNNEQFF
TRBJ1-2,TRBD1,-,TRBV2,TGTGCCAGCAGTGAAGGGACAGGATGGAGCTATGGCTACACCTTC,CASSEGTGWSYGYTF
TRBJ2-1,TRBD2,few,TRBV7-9,TGTGCCAGCAGCCCGTGGGGCCTACTAGCGGGAGGCGAGCAGTTCTTC,CASSPWGLLAGGEQFF
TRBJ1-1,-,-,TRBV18,TGTGCCAGCTCACCCAGGACAGCAATGAACACTGAAGCTTTCTTT,CASSPRTAMNTEAFF
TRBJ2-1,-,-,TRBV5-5,TGTGCCAGCAGCTTCCTAGTTTGGAATGAGCAGTTCTTC,CASSFLVWNEQFF
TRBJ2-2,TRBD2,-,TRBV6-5,TGTGCCAGCAGTAGGAGGGAGGGTTATACCGGGGAGCTGTTTTTT,CASSRREGYTGELFF
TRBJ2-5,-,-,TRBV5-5,TGTGCCAGCAGCTTGTATCAGGTGTGGGAGACCCAGTACTTC,CASSLYQVWETQYF
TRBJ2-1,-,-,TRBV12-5,TGTGCTAGTGGTTTGGTAAAGGGCGCGCGGTACTCCTACAATGAGCAGTTCTTC,CASGLVKGARYSYNEQFF
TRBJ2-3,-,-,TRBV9,TGTGCCAGCAGCCGGGGACTTCCTCTAGGGACGTATACGCAGTATTTT,CASSRGLPLGTYTQYF
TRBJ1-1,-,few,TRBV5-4,TGTGCCAGCAGCCCTTGGGCCGAACGGAGCTTCGAAGCTTTCTTT,CASSPWAERSFEAFF
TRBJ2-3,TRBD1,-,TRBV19,TGTGCCAGTAGTATTTCCGGGACAGGCAGCGTACTGGCAGATACGCAGTATTTT,CASSISGTGSVLADTQYF
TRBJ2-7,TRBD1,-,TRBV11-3,TGTGCCAGCAGCTCGCTACAGGGGGCCTACGAGCAGTACTTC,CASSSLQGAYEQYF
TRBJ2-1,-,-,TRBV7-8,TGTGCCAGCAGCTTATCTGTTGGTGAGCAGTTCTTC,CASSLSVGEQFF
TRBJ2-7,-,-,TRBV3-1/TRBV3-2,TGTGCCAGCAGACTGACAGGAACATCCTACGAGCAGTACTTC,CASRLTGTSYEQYF
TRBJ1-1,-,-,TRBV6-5,TGTGCCAGCAGTTCCCCCCAGGGCACTGAAGCTTTCTTT,CASSSPQGTEAFF
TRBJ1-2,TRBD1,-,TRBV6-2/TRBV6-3,TGTGCCAGCAGCGAGCAGGGGGGCTATGGCTACACCTTC,CASSEQGGYGYTF
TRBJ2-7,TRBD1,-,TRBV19,TGTGCCAGTAGTCCAAAAACCCGGACAGGATCCTACGAGCAGTACTTC,CASSPKTRTGSYEQYF
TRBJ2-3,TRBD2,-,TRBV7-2,TGTGCCAGCAGCTTTCTAGCGGGAGTGACGGATACGCAGTATTTT,CASSFLAGVTDTQYF
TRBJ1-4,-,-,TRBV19,TGTGCCAGTACGGACGGTTATGAAAAACTGTTTTTT,CASTDGYEKLFF
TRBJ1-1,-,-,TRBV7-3,TGTGCCAGCAGCTTAACAGGGGGGGGCCATACTGAAGCTTTCTTT,CASSLTGGGHTEAFF